A selection of T cell receptor beta chains follows, all from one sample in a study of shared T cell receptors in the human thymus. Using immunoSEQ multiplex PCR, the repertoire was profiled, and TCRdb retains in-frame clones only, with some absent. This sample has approximately 760,000 clones, with around 85% found just once. The sample also formed part of further work on human thymus T cells.

The specimen was thymocytes. Receptors were obtained from a girl under three years old with a congenital heart defect. The CDR3 runs from the conserved cysteine through the conserved F or W.

v_gene	j_gene	CDR3aa
TRBV19	TRBJ2-3	CASRYTGAPDTQYF
TRBV4-3	TRBJ2-1	CASSRLPGTSGSPRQGNEQFF
TRBV5-6	TRBJ1-4	CASTYNPGQRNEKLFF
TRBV4-1	TRBJ1-4	CASSPIRQGSNEKLFF
TRBV28	TRBJ1-1	CASSDRQNTEAFF
TRBV5-4	TRBJ2-5	CASSLPPRETGGHQETQYF
TRBV5-1	TRBJ2-7	CASSLETGNEQYF
TRBV7-4	TRBJ1-1	CASSPGRTRDTEAFF
TRBV5-5	TRBJ2-1	CASSLWLRGSPYNEQFF
TRBV4-3	TRBJ2-7	CASSQDSWGDRHPYEQYF
TRBV9	TRBJ2-5	CASSVKLAGDQETQYF
TRBV19	TRBJ1-3	CASTPDGEASGGNTIYF
TRBV27	TRBJ1-2	CASSPRDRVRPLSGYTF
TRBV11-2	TRBJ1-1	CASSLVNRGASINTEAFF
TRBV11-2	TRBJ1-2	CASSNYQGRDGYTF
TRBV5-6	TRBJ1-2	CASSLGRGLRYTF
TRBV6-5	TRBJ1-5	CASAGVEPQHF
TRBV5-8	TRBJ2-7	CASSERQGGLHEQYF
TRBV19	TRBJ1-2	CASSRGIHQGDGYTF
TRBV5-1	TRBJ2-2	CASSLYPGAGGELFF
TRBV19	TRBJ2-5	CASKEDSATQETQYF
TRBV7-8	TRBJ1-2	CASSPYRDRGPYGYTF
TRBV11-2	TRBJ1-6	CASSSFSSSYNSPLHF
TRBV4-3	TRBJ2-1	CASSQFQTSDSYNEQFF
TRBV11-2	TRBJ1-5	CASSLGLLSTENSNQPQHF
TRBV4-1	TRBJ2-2	CASSPDVHTGANTGELFF
TRBV27	TRBJ2-1	CASSTPRLELAYNEQFF
TRBV2	TRBJ1-2	CASSESDYPARYGYTF
TRBV20-1	TRBJ1-2	CSANSNYGYTF
TRBV7-6	TRBJ1-2	CASSSDRDKFNYGYTF
TRBV5-1	TRBJ2-7	CASSPRGTYEQYF
TRBV2	TRBJ2-5	CASYRLPDRDQETQYF
TRBV7-2	TRBJ1-1	CASSFLTPGTEAFF
TRBV29-1	TRBJ1-4	CSASRQGNEKLFF
TRBV5-6	TRBJ1-2	CASSSPIGTGTSGYGYTF
TRBV27	TRBJ1-5	CASSFRGIPHQPQHF
TRBV28	TRBJ1-2	CASTWVQARGGAHYGYTF
TRBV25-1	TRBJ1-1	CASIPDRPNTEAFF
TRBV5-6	TRBJ2-2	CASSLLGFYTGELFF
TRBV30	TRBJ1-2	CAWNPRGTFYGYTF
TRBV7-4	TRBJ2-7	CASSPRTGTTF
TRBV11-2	TRBJ2-7	CASSPGTQGHSYEQYF
TRBV6-5	TRBJ1-2	CASSFGYLSYGYTF
TRBV30	TRBJ1-3	CAWSGVGAGNTIYF
TRBV14	TRBJ1-6	CASGHRDNSPLHF
TRBV5-1	TRBJ1-1	CASSSGDWDRRARGIKDTEAFF
TRBV18	TRBJ1-2	CASSPRTVGYGYTF
TRBV7-2	TRBJ1-1	CASSPGQGTYTEAFF
TRBV18	TRBJ1-6	CASSPMGLAGGSPLHF
TRBV5-6	TRBJ2-1	CASSLRRGHNEQFF
TRBV5-1	TRBJ1-2	CASSLEQDNYGYTF
TRBV7-8	TRBJ1-6	CASSLESGGENSPLHF
TRBV27	TRBJ1-6	CASSSRTPGNNSPLHF
TRBV4-1	TRBJ1-2	CASSQDKAGVYGYTF
TRBV27	TRBJ1-1	CASSFRGLNTEAFF
TRBV6-5	TRBJ2-7	CASTPVRDRDYEQYF
TRBV5-1	TRBJ1-1	CASRRGLDTEAFF